These 22 T cell receptor beta chains were sequenced from one sample in a study of T cell responses to AZD1222 COVID-19 vaccine. Profiled with immunoSEQ multiplex PCR; TCRdb holds only in-frame clones, not every one. The sample lists tens of thousands of clones, 88% occurring once. The specimen was peripheral blood, collected on day 0 of MenACWY control vaccination. The receptors come from an adult in good health.

The rearrangement uses TRBV7-9 and TRBJ2-7; 10 bases are a match to TRBD2. J lost 5 bases, V lost 5 bases, and 6 bases had no gene match. CDR1 is SEHNR, CDR2 FQNEAQ, per germline (reference sequence). This CDR3 has 14 residues. In DNA form, the CDR3 reads TGTGCCAGCAGCCCCTCTAGCGGGAGCCACGAGCAGTACTTC. Protein: CASSPSSGSHEQYF.

J is TRBJ2-1 and V is TRBV24-1; no firm D call. The CDR3 spans 12 residues. Per germline, CDR1 KGHDR and CDR2 SFDVKD. V was cut by 3 bases and J by 9 bases, with 8 bases left in between. CDR3 sequence (DNA): TGTGCCACCAGTGATGGTGGTAGTGAGCAGTTCTTC. Translation: CATSDGGSEQFF.

The chain employs TRBV7-7 and TRBJ1-5; D not resolved. The CDR3 is 16 residues long. The V gene's germline CDR1 is SSHAT and CDR2 FNYEAQ (reference sequence). V lost 1 base and J lost 0, with 10 bases in between. The CDR3, as DNA: TGTGCCAGCAGCTTAGTGCGCTCGGGTAGCAATCAGCCCCAGCATTTT. Translated, it gives CASSLVRSGSNQPQHF.

The gene calls are TRBV5-1 and TRBJ2-7, with 7 positions matching TRBD2. The CDR3 is 15 amino acids. Germline V gives CDR1 SGHRS, CDR2 YFSETQ. With 0 bases clipped from V and 2 bases from J, the junction kept 5 bases outside the gene matches. The CDR3 region has the DNA TGCGCCAGCAGCTTGGGGGGAGGGGCTCCCTACGAGCAGTACTTC. Residues: CASSLGGGAPYEQYF.

The chain joins TRBV19 to TRBJ1-1; D might be TRBD1 (6 bases). Germline V gene sequence: CDR1 LNHDA, CDR2 SQIVND (reference sequence). The CDR3 contains 15 residues. V lost 5 bases, J lost 3 bases, and 16 bases lay in between. The CDR3 is CASSASGAGDTEAFF. CDR3 coding DNA: TGTGCCAGTAGTGCTTCAGGGGCAGGGGACACTGAAGCTTTCTTT.

This clone was picked up one time. V usage is TRBV11-2 and J usage is TRBJ2-4; 10 bases align to TRBD2. Germline V gene sequence: CDR1 SGHAT, CDR2 FQNNGV. This CDR3 region has 13 residues. J gave up 8 bases and V 10 bases, and 8 bases lay outside the gene matches. In nucleotides, the CDR3 is TGTGCCACATCTAGCGGGAGTAGGGACATTCAGTACTTC. Translated: CATSSGSRDIQYF.

The rearrangement uses TRBV28 and TRBJ2-3; 7 nucleotides align to TRBD2. CDR1 MDHEN and CDR2 SYDVKM come from the germline V gene. This CDR3 comprises 16 residues. Trimming at V came to 2 bases and at J to 6 bases, leaving 11 bases not matched to a gene. This CDR3 reads CASSLGGSRSKDTQYF. CDR3 coding DNA: TGTGCCAGCAGTTTAGGCGGGAGTAGAAGCAAGGATACGCAGTATTTT.

V and J are TRBV10-3 and TRBJ2-3; 7 bases fit TRBD2. The CDR3 has 14 amino acids. CDR1 and CDR2 (germline): ENHRY, SYGVKD. After removal of 4 bases from V and 6 bases from J, the junction contained 7 bases not matched to a gene. The CDR3: CAISVGAGMDTQYF. DNA of the CDR3: TGTGCCATCAGTGTAGGAGCGGGGATGGATACGCAGTATTTT.

The CDR3 DNA follows: TGTGCCAGTAGTATAGATCGCGTTTTCTCTGGAAACACCATATATTTT. It encodes CASSIDRVFSGNTIYF. The chain recombines TRBV19 with TRBJ1-3; D gene ambiguous. Germline CDR1 is LNHDA and CDR2 is SQIVND (reference sequence). With 0 bases removed from V and 0 bases from J, the gap between germline ends came to 9 bases. There are 16 residues in the CDR3.

This clone has only one observation. The chain couples TRBV12-3 or TRBV12-4 to TRBJ1-2, with D unclear. The CDR3 is 13 residues long. V shed 2 bases and J shed 2 bases, with 6 bases lying between them. The CDR3 here is CASSLTGNYGYTF. For the CDR3, the DNA is TGTGCCAGCAGTTTAACCGGGAACTATGGCTACACCTTC.

J is TRBJ2-5 and V is TRBV27, with 15 bases fitting TRBD2. The V gene's germline CDR1 is MNHEY and CDR2 SMNVEV (reference sequence). The junction had 16 bases not matched to a gene; V was cut back by 0 bases and J by 5 bases. The CDR3 is 21 amino acids. CDR3 coding DNA: TGTGCCAGCAGTTTATCGACCCCCGGACTAGCGGGGGGGGTATCATGGGAGACCCAGTACTTC. Translated: CASSLSTPGLAGGVSWETQYF.

The V gene is TRBV5-6, the J gene TRBJ2-7, with a weak D call TRBD2 (5 bases). This CDR3 is 14 amino acids long. Germline CDR1 reads SGHDT; CDR2 reads YYEEEE. V was cut by 2 bases and J by 3 bases, with 12 bases left in between. CDR3 sequence reads: CASSFSPSGYEQYF. The DNA for the CDR3 is TGTGCCAGCAGCTTCTCGCCCAGCGGCTACGAGCAGTACTTC.

This clone was seen only once. This chain's CDR3 is CASRQGSFQPQHF. The CDR3 nucleotides read TGTGCCAGCAGACAGGGCAGTTTTCAGCCCCAGCATTTT. V usage is TRBV12-3 or TRBV12-4 and J usage is TRBJ1-5; D might be TRBD1 (6 bases). Trimming took off 6 bases at V and 6 bases at J, with 12 bases between the two ends. This CDR3 comprises 13 residues.

The chain combines TRBV28 with TRBJ2-3, with 11 positions matching TRBD2. V trimming: 6 bases; J trimming: 1 base; junction bases outside the gene matches: 0. The CDR3 is 14 residues long. Germline CDR1 reads MDHEN; CDR2 reads SYDVKM. The CDR3 bases are TGTGCCAGCAGACTAGCGGGAGGCACAGATACGCAGTATTTT. The encoded protein is CASRLAGGTDTQYF.

This chain links TRBV5-1 with TRBJ1-1, with 7 bases that match TRBD1. The V gene's germline CDR1 is SGHRS and CDR2 YFSETQ. V lost 2 bases, J lost 5 bases, and 3 bases stayed unmatched. The CDR3 runs 13 residues. CDR3 sequence (DNA): TGCGCCAGCAGCTTCAGGGGGAGGACTGAAGCTTTCTTT. Translating gives CASSFRGRTEAFF. Using reference TRBV5-1 and TRBJ1-1 for the parts outside the CDR3, the full variable domain is KAGVTQTPRYLIKTRGQQVTLSCSPISGHRSVSWYQQTPGQGLQFLFEYFSETQRNKGNFPGRFSGRQFSNSRSEMNVSTLELGDSALYLCASSFRGRTEAFFGQGTRLTVV.

This chain uses TRBV5-1 with TRBJ1-4; D may be TRBD1 (6 bases). The germline V gene has CDR1 SGHRS and CDR2 YFSETQ. This CDR3 contains 14 residues. Trimming stripped 4 bases from V and 5 bases from J, with 12 bases between. The CDR3 coding sequence is TGCGCCAGCAGCCAAACAGGGAAGAATGAAAAACTGTTTTTT. Amino acid sequence: CASSQTGKNEKLFF.

The rearrangement links TRBV27 to TRBJ1-2; no definite D call. CDR3 length: 14 residues. Looked up from germline, CDR1 is MNHEY and CDR2 is SMNVEV (reference sequence). The V end lost 2 bases, the J end lost 2 bases, and 9 bases lay between the germline ends. In DNA, the CDR3 is TGTGCCAGCAGTTTACGAGGGCTCAACTATGGCTACACCTTC. Translated, it gives CASSLRGLNYGYTF.

This clone was seen once. Additional DNA sequences in this sample encode the identical CDR3. The chain joins TRBV2 to TRBJ2-2; 8 bases map to TRBD2. Trimming at V came to 4 bases and at J to 4 bases, leaving 5 bases not matched to a gene. The CDR3 covers 15 residues. The germline V gene has CDR1 SNHLY and CDR2 FYNNEI. The CDR3 nucleotides are TGTGCCAGCAGTGGGGACCGGGGGGGCACCGGGGAGCTGTTTTTT. Its protein is CASSGDRGGTGELFF.

This rearrangement joins TRBV14 to TRBJ2-7, with TRBD1 identical over 8 bases. The germline CDR1 and CDR2 sequences are SGHDN and FVKESK. CDR3 length: 15 amino acids. The V segment lost 1 base and the J segment 3 bases; nucleotides outside the gene matches: 5. For the CDR3, the DNA is TGTGCCAGCAGCCAAGGGACAGGGAAGGGCTACGAGCAGTACTTC. This sequence encodes CASSQGTGKGYEQYF. The whole variable domain, filled in from reference TRBV14 and TRBJ2-7, reads EAGVTQFPSHSVIEKGQTVTLRCDPISGHDNLYWYRRVMGKEIKFLLHFVKESKQDESGMPNNRFLAERTGGTYSTLKVQPAELEDSGVYFCASSQGTGKGYEQYFGPGTRLTVT.

The V call is TRBV25-1, the J call TRBJ2-6; D perhaps matches TRBD1 (5 bases). The CDR3 spans 14 residues. The germline V and J ends were trimmed by 7 bases and 0 bases, with 7 bases remaining between them. Germline loops: CDR1 MGHDK, CDR2 SYGVNS. This CDR3 is CASIDSSGANVLTF. For the CDR3, the DNA is TGTGCCAGCATCGACAGCTCTGGGGCCAACGTCCTGACTTTC.

V and J are TRBV7-2 and TRBJ2-3; 7 positions agree with TRBD2. Losses at the gene ends were 5 bases for V and 3 bases for J; bases not matched to a gene: 11. The CDR3 covers 16 residues. The germline gives CDR1 SGHTA, CDR2 FQGNSA. DNA for the CDR3: TGTGCCAGCAGCCAACCCCTTGCGCGGGAGACAGATACGCAGTATTTT. Its translation: CASSQPLARETDTQYF. Variable domain in full (rest from reference TRBV7-2 and TRBJ2-3): GAGVSQSPSNKVTEKGKDVELRCDPISGHTALYWYRQSLGQGLEFLIYFQGNSAPDKSGLPSDRFSAERTGGSVSTLTIQRTQQEDSAVYLCASSQPLARETDTQYFGPGTRLTVL.

The J gene is TRBJ1-1, the V gene TRBV11-2; 9 bases line up with TRBD1. This CDR3 spans 15 amino acids. Looked up from germline, CDR1 is SGHAT and CDR2 is FQNNGV. Trimming removed 5 bases from V and 7 bases from J; junction bases left unmatched: 11. The CDR3 DNA sequence: TGTGCCAGCAGCCTTCAGGACAGGGGACCCTATGAAGCTTTCTTT. Translation gives CASSLQDRGPYEAFF.